This TCR beta chain is from a study of blood T cell repertoires in COVID-19. Study-level background: Specimens from acute and convalescent COVID-19 originated in the United States, Italy and Spain. In each case, the material was cDNA or gDNA derived from T cells, B-cell-depleted T cells, or PBMCs.

This CDR3 spans 18 amino acids. CDR1 is LNHNV and CDR2 is YYDKDF in the germline V gene (reference sequence). V lost 0 bases, J lost 8 bases, and 13 bases stayed unmatched. The authors' processing: Amplification with reference gene primers provided the estimates of nucleated cell counts. Some clones are missing from TCRdb's copy, which holds only in-frame ones; the method was immunoSEQ multiplex PCR. The V and J calls and clone size are taken from that table; D and trimming were inferred from the DNA. The sample consists of about 190,000 clones, roughly 84% of them appearing once. The chain couples TRBV15 to TRBJ2-2; 9 bases line up with TRBD2. Material for sequencing was peripheral blood. This TCR was recovered from a woman older than 75 with active or convalescent COVID-19. This CDR3 reads CATSRDQAGGFGTGELFF. The CDR3 DNA reads as TGTGCCACCAGCAGAGACCAAGCGGGAGGTTTTGGGACTGGGGAGCTGTTTTTT.